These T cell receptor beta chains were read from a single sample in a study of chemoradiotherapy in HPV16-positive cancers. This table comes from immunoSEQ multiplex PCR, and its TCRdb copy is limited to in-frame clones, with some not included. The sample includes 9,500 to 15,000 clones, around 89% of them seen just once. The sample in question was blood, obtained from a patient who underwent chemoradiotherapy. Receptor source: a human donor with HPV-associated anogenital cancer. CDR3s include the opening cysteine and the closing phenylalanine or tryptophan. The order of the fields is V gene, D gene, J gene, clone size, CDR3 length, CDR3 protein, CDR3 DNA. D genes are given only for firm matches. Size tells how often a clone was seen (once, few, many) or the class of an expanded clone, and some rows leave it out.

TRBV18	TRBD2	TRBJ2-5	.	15	CASSPGGAFQETQYF	TGTGCCAGCTCACCCGGGGGGGCGTTTCAAGAGACCCAGTACTTC
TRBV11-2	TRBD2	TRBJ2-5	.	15	CASSLGWRGEETQYF	TGTGCCAGCAGCTTAGGGTGGCGGGGGGAAGAGACCCAGTACTTC
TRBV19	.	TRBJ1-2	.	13	CASSIDRNYGYTF	TGTGCCAGTAGTATCGACAGGAACTATGGCTACACCTTC
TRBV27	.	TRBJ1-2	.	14	CASSPSLDLYGYTF	TGTGCCAGCAGTCCGAGCTTGGACCTATATGGCTACACCTTC
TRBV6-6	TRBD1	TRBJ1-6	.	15	CASTRVGQGNSPLHF	TGTGCCAGCACTCGCGTGGGACAGGGGAATTCACCCCTCCACTTT
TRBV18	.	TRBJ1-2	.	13	CASSPAAGGGYTF	TGTGCCAGCTCACCAGCGGCAGGAGGTGGCTACACCTTC
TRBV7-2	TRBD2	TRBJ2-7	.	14	CASSSTSGYYEQYF	TGTGCCAGCAGCTCGACTAGCGGGTATTACGAGCAGTACTTC
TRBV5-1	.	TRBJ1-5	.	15	CASSLEGRGNQPQHF	TGCGCCAGCAGCTTGGAAGGGCGCGGCAATCAGCCCCAGCATTTT
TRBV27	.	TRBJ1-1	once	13	CASKPEGGSEAFF	TGTGCCAGCAAGCCCGAGGGGGGGAGTGAAGCTTTCTTT
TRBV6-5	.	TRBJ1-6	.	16	CASSYRWTAYNSPLHF	TGTGCCAGCAGTTACCGTTGGACAGCCTATAATTCACCCCTCCACTTT
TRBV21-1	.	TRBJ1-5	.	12	CASSIMPQPQHF	TGTGCCAGCAGCATTATGCCCCAGCCCCAGCATTTT
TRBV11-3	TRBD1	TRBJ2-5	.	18	CASSSAWTGEVVRETQYF	TGTGCCAGCAGCTCGGCGTGGACAGGGGAAGTAGTAAGGGAGACCCAGTACTTC
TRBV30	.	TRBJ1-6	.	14	CAWSSTPEGSPLHF	TGTGCCTGGAGTAGCACCCCAGAGGGTTCACCCCTCCACTTT
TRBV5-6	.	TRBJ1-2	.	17	CASSLGQGALNYYGYTF	TGTGCCAGCAGCTTGGGGCAAGGGGCCCTTAATTACTATGGCTACACCTTC
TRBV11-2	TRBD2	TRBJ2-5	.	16	CASSGASGGNSGTQYF	TGTGCCAGCAGCGGCGCTAGCGGGGGAAATAGCGGGACCCAGTACTTC
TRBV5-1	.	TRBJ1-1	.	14	CASSLASRVVSAFF	TGCGCCAGCAGCTTGGCCAGTAGGGTTGTATCAGCTTTCTTT
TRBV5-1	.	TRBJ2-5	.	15	CASSLGQTGQETQYF	TGCGCCAGCAGCTTGGGCCAGACAGGTCAAGAGACCCAGTACTTC
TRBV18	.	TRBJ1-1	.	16	CASSLGVGSMNTEAFF	TGTGCCAGCTCACTGGGGGTTGGCAGCATGAACACTGAAGCTTTCTTT
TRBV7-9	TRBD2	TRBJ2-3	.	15	CASRLAGPSTDTQYF	TGTGCCAGCAGACTAGCGGGACCATCCACAGATACGCAGTATTTT
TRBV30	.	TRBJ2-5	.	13	CAWSQNDAGTQYF	TGTGCCTGGAGCCAGAATGACGCTGGGACCCAGTACTTC
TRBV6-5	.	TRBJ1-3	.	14	CASSGGLFGNTIYF	TGTGCCAGCAGCGGAGGGCTCTTTGGAAACACCATATATTTT
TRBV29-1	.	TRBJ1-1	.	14	CSVVLQGLNTEAFF	TGCAGCGTCGTTTTACAGGGCCTGAACACTGAAGCTTTCTTT